Sequencing of this T cell receptor (beta chain) was carried out in a study of blood T cells in healthy people across ages. This clonotype occurred a few times. Its antigen is as yet unknown. A second about 7 to 11 cycle PCR used barcoded and J-beta primers. Each sample yielded at least 2.5 million CDR3-containing paired-end reads. TCRdb redid the calling of the 5' RACE reads with MiXCR, one entry per CDR3 protein. Here the sample spans some 900,000 distinct CDR3 sequences, approximately 49% being singletons. V lost 3 bases, J lost 2 bases, and 0 bases stayed unmatched. This CDR3 region has 15 residues. Study findings and constraints: What prevented conclusive comparison of naive and antigen-experienced cells was that PBMCs were unsorted. Those diversity estimates obtained from one million T cells were thought to be underestimates.

Per sample, no less than 5 micrograms of total RNA were extracted. V and J are TRBV12-3 or TRBV12-4 and TRBJ2-2; 10 bases match TRBD1. The specimen sequenced was blood. The TCR sequence derives from a man aged 25-45 years in good health. CDR3 sequence reads: CASSLTGGNTGELFF. The CDR3 region has the DNA TGTGCCAGCAGTTTGACAGGGGGCAACACCGGGGAGCTGTTTTTT.